These T cell receptor beta chains were read from a single sample in a study of cytomegalovirus exposure and HLA in healthy donors. The method was immunoSEQ multiplex PCR; TCRdb's version includes in-frame clones alone and lacks a portion of them. The table shows hundreds of thousands of clones, with around 80% occurring only once. The sequenced sample was PBMCs. Receptor source: a man aged 35 to 55 in good health and CMV-seronegative. Each CDR3 is given with its conserved first and last residue.

TRBV28	TRBJ2-5	13	CASSLTEKETQYF
TRBV16	TRBJ1-3	15	CASSHLGGAGNTIYF
TRBV27	TRBJ1-2	14	CASKTGTGNYGYTF
TRBV2	TRBJ2-3	16	CASRMGLAGRTDTQYF
TRBV6-1	TRBJ2-1	16	CASSVTRDRNYNEQFF
TRBV19	TRBJ1-5	13	CASSSAGHQPQHF
TRBV2	TRBJ2-5	18	CASTSRGGAGVSAETQYF
TRBV4-1	TRBJ1-1	15	CASSHPGGGETEAFF
TRBV7-9	TRBJ2-5	15	CASSLRTGGEETQYF
TRBV6-5	TRBJ2-3	16	CASSYSTVDTTDTQYF
TRBV10-3	TRBJ2-3	15	CAISGAGSGTDTQYF
TRBV4-3	TRBJ2-3	16	CASSHASGAGTDTQYF
TRBV9	TRBJ1-1	15	CASSPRGQGNTEAFF
TRBV2	TRBJ2-6	17	CASSRSVTFSGANVLTF
TRBV29-1	TRBJ1-1	18	CSVEALHTGGGLDTEAFF
TRBV6-1	TRBJ2-7	19	CASSGGDRGRHGNMYEQYF
TRBV9	TRBJ2-2	16	CASSVRFLAGAGELFF
TRBV10-3	TRBJ2-1	17	CAISEKLGLAGFNEQFF
TRBV10-1	TRBJ2-4	15	CASSEYPGQENIQYF
TRBV7-2	TRBJ1-2	15	CASSLYGTPNYGYTF
TRBV6-5	TRBJ1-1	15	CASSTGTGANTEAFF
TRBV28	TRBJ2-1	17	CASNLRTGTRSYNEQFF
TRBV7-3	TRBJ2-1	12	CASSTTQGEQFF